Listed below are T cell receptor beta chains from one sample, sequenced in a study of shared clonotypes between healthy human individuals. Using immunoSEQ multiplex PCR, the repertoire was profiled, and TCRdb retains in-frame clones only, with some absent. The repertoire has 2,500,000 or so clones, 85% to 95% of them found once; the top ten carry about 0.41%. Sequencing used naive CD4+ T cells from PBMCs. These receptors were obtained from a man younger than 30 in good health. Some clones in this sample may be carry-over from other donors' samples. Each CDR3 is given with its conserved first and last residue. The order of the fields is V gene, D gene, J gene, clone size, CDR3 DNA, CDR3 protein. A D gene is named only where the DNA matches it firmly. Clone size is shown for a subset of rows, as once, few, many or a class of expanded clone.

v_call: TRBV5-4; d_call: TRBD1; j_call: TRBJ1-1; clone_size: once; cdr3_nt: TGTGCCAGCAGCGTGGGAAGGGGACAGGGGAGCCGGAGCACTGAAGCTTTCTTT; cdr3_aa: CASSVGRGQGSRSTEAFF
v_call: TRBV5-1; d_call: -; j_call: TRBJ1-1; clone_size: -; cdr3_nt: TGCGCCAGCAGCTTGGTAGGTGGGGGGACCACTGAAGCTTTCTTT; cdr3_aa: CASSLVGGGTTEAFF
v_call: TRBV11-2; d_call: -; j_call: TRBJ2-1; clone_size: -; cdr3_nt: TGTGCCAGCAGCTTAGCGAGGGGTATCTACAATGAGCAGTTCTTC; cdr3_aa: CASSLARGIYNEQFF
v_call: TRBV6-5; d_call: TRBD2; j_call: TRBJ2-7; clone_size: -; cdr3_nt: TGTGCCAGCAGTTATCCTTCCAGCGGGAGGGGCGAGCAGTACTTC; cdr3_aa: CASSYPSSGRGEQYF
v_call: TRBV5-1; d_call: TRBD1; j_call: TRBJ1-4; clone_size: -; cdr3_nt: TGCGCCAGCAGCCGACAGGGGGCCCGGGATGAAAAACTGTTTTTT; cdr3_aa: CASSRQGARDEKLFF
v_call: TRBV28; d_call: TRBD1; j_call: TRBJ1-2; clone_size: -; cdr3_nt: TGTGCCAGCAGTTTATCGGCCCTGGGACAGAAAGGCTATGGCTACACCTTC; cdr3_aa: CASSLSALGQKGYGYTF
v_call: TRBV7-2; d_call: -; j_call: TRBJ1-1; clone_size: few; cdr3_nt: TGTGCCAGCAGCTTAGCCCCACCAGGAATGAACACTGAAGCTTTCTTT; cdr3_aa: CASSLAPPGMNTEAFF
v_call: TRBV7-3; d_call: TRBD1; j_call: TRBJ2-5; clone_size: -; cdr3_nt: TGTGCCAGCAGCTCGGGACAGGGTGAGACCCAGTACTTC; cdr3_aa: CASSSGQGETQYF
v_call: TRBV4-1; d_call: -; j_call: TRBJ2-7; clone_size: -; cdr3_nt: TGCGCCAGCAGCCAACGGGCCGGGGACGAGCAGTACTTC; cdr3_aa: CASSQRAGDEQYF
v_call: TRBV29-1; d_call: -; j_call: TRBJ1-4; clone_size: -; cdr3_nt: TGCAGCGTCGCCGATCTGGGGGTAGGCGGAAAACTGTTTTTT; cdr3_aa: CSVADLGVGGKLFF
v_call: TRBV27; d_call: -; j_call: TRBJ2-7; clone_size: -; cdr3_nt: TGTGCCAGCAGTTTATCCCCGGGGGTTGAGCAGTACTTC; cdr3_aa: CASSLSPGVEQYF
v_call: TRBV19; d_call: -; j_call: TRBJ1-2; clone_size: -; cdr3_nt: TGTGCCAGTAAGAAGGGAACGGACTATGGCTACACCTTC; cdr3_aa: CASKKGTDYGYTF
v_call: TRBV7-6; d_call: TRBD1; j_call: TRBJ2-3; clone_size: -; cdr3_nt: TGTGCCAGCAGCCAACACTTCATGGGACAGGGTATTTGGGATACGCAGTATTTT; cdr3_aa: CASSQHFMGQGIWDTQYF
v_call: TRBV4-2; d_call: -; j_call: TRBJ2-3; clone_size: -; cdr3_nt: TGTGCCAGCAGCCAAGGTAGAGATACGCAGTATTTT; cdr3_aa: CASSQGRDTQYF
v_call: TRBV18; d_call: -; j_call: TRBJ2-2; clone_size: -; cdr3_nt: TGTGCCAGCTCACCCGGACCTCCCGGGGAGCTGTTTTTT; cdr3_aa: CASSPGPPGELFF
v_call: TRBV23-1; d_call: TRBD1; j_call: TRBJ1-2; clone_size: -; cdr3_nt: TGCGCCAGCAGTCAATCGTGGGGGACAGCGACAAACTATGGCTACACCTTC; cdr3_aa: CASSQSWGTATNYGYTF
v_call: TRBV19; d_call: -; j_call: TRBJ1-5; clone_size: -; cdr3_nt: TGTGCCAGTAGTATATGGGGCAGGGTGAGCAATCAGCCCCAGCATTTT; cdr3_aa: CASSIWGRVSNQPQHF
v_call: TRBV19; d_call: -; j_call: TRBJ2-1; clone_size: -; cdr3_nt: TGTGCCAGTAGTATCCCTGCAGGGTCGGTAAATGAGCAGTTCTTC; cdr3_aa: CASSIPAGSVNEQFF
v_call: TRBV28; d_call: -; j_call: TRBJ1-4; clone_size: -; cdr3_nt: TGTGCCAGCAGTACCCCCTTAACAACTAATGAAAAACTGTTTTTT; cdr3_aa: CASSTPLTTNEKLFF
v_call: TRBV5-5; d_call: TRBD1; j_call: TRBJ1-5; clone_size: -; cdr3_nt: TGTGCCAGCAGCTTGTCAGGGGGCGATCAGCCCCAGCATTTT; cdr3_aa: CASSLSGGDQPQHF
v_call: TRBV28; d_call: -; j_call: TRBJ2-5; clone_size: -; cdr3_nt: TGTGCCAGCAGCTTACTACAAATCCAAGAGACCCAGTACTTC; cdr3_aa: CASSLLQIQETQYF
v_call: TRBV2; d_call: -; j_call: TRBJ1-5; clone_size: few; cdr3_nt: TGTGCCAGTACAACAGGGCTAAACCAGCCCCAGCATTTT; cdr3_aa: CASTTGLNQPQHF
v_call: TRBV7-2; d_call: -; j_call: TRBJ1-5; clone_size: few; cdr3_nt: TGTGCCAGCAGCTCACGGGCGGCAGGGTGGCAGCCCCAGCATTTT; cdr3_aa: CASSSRAAGWQPQHF
v_call: TRBV7-8; d_call: TRBD2; j_call: TRBJ2-7; clone_size: few; cdr3_nt: TGTGCCAGCAGCTCGCGGGAGGGGGCTGGCGAGCAGTACTTC; cdr3_aa: CASSSREGAGEQYF
v_call: TRBV7-9; d_call: TRBD1; j_call: TRBJ1-5; clone_size: -; cdr3_nt: TGTGCCAGCAGCAAAGACAGGGGGCCAGAGCCCCAGCATTTT; cdr3_aa: CASSKDRGPEPQHF
v_call: TRBV11-2; d_call: -; j_call: TRBJ1-3; clone_size: -; cdr3_nt: TGTGCCAGCAGCCGAGGACGGAGAAGTTCCGGAAACACCATATATTTT; cdr3_aa: CASSRGRRSSGNTIYF
v_call: TRBV7-6; d_call: -; j_call: TRBJ2-1; clone_size: -; cdr3_nt: TGTGCCAGCAGCTTAGTCAGCTTGAACGCTCAGTCCCTCAATGAGCAGTTCTTC; cdr3_aa: CASSLVSLNAQSLNEQFF
v_call: TRBV28; d_call: -; j_call: TRBJ1-4; clone_size: -; cdr3_nt: TGTGCCAGCAGTTCAGGAGGGCCCGGATTTAAACTGTTTTTT; cdr3_aa: CASSSGGPGFKLFF
v_call: TRBV5-4; d_call: TRBD1; j_call: TRBJ1-1; clone_size: few; cdr3_nt: TGTGCCAGCAGCTCGGACAGGGCCCTCAACACTGAAGCTTTCTTT; cdr3_aa: CASSSDRALNTEAFF
v_call: TRBV7-3; d_call: -; j_call: TRBJ2-6; clone_size: -; cdr3_nt: TGTGCCAGCAGCTGGACCGGGTCTGGGGCCAACGTCCTGACTTTC; cdr3_aa: CASSWTGSGANVLTF
v_call: TRBV4-1; d_call: TRBD2; j_call: TRBJ2-4; clone_size: once; cdr3_nt: TGCGCCAGCAGCCCGGGGCTAGCGGGAGGGGGAAACATTCAGTACTTC; cdr3_aa: CASSPGLAGGGNIQYF
v_call: TRBV25-1; d_call: TRBD1; j_call: TRBJ1-4; clone_size: -; cdr3_nt: TGTGCCAGCAACCCAGGGGGCTTGGATGAAAAACTGTTTTTT; cdr3_aa: CASNPGGLDEKLFF
v_call: TRBV19; d_call: -; j_call: TRBJ2-2; clone_size: once; cdr3_nt: TGTGCCAGTAGTACAACAGGCACAGGGCGGACCACCGGGGAGCTGTTTTTT; cdr3_aa: CASSTTGTGRTTGELFF
v_call: TRBV7-2; d_call: -; j_call: TRBJ2-6; clone_size: -; cdr3_nt: TGTGCCAGCAGCTTAGATCAGGCCGGGGTCCTGACTTTC; cdr3_aa: CASSLDQAGVLTF
v_call: TRBV6-5; d_call: -; j_call: TRBJ1-4; clone_size: -; cdr3_nt: TGTGCCAGCAGTTACGGGCAGACAGGCTTGGTTGAAAAACTGTTTTTT; cdr3_aa: CASSYGQTGLVEKLFF
v_call: TRBV19; d_call: -; j_call: TRBJ1-5; clone_size: -; cdr3_nt: TGTGCCAGTAGCACAGGGTTTTGGAGTAGCAATCAGCCCCAGCATTTT; cdr3_aa: CASSTGFWSSNQPQHF
v_call: TRBV5-1; d_call: TRBD2; j_call: TRBJ2-1; clone_size: -; cdr3_nt: TGCGCCACCACTCCCCTAGCGGGAACCAATGAGCAGTTCTTC; cdr3_aa: CATTPLAGTNEQFF
v_call: TRBV10-3; d_call: TRBD2; j_call: TRBJ2-7; clone_size: -; cdr3_nt: TGTGCCACACGCCTAGCGGGAGGGGACTACGAGCAGTACTTC; cdr3_aa: CATRLAGGDYEQYF
v_call: TRBV7-9; d_call: -; j_call: TRBJ1-1; clone_size: few; cdr3_nt: TGTGCCAGCAGCCACAAGACCGTGAACACTGAAGCTTTCTTT; cdr3_aa: CASSHKTVNTEAFF
v_call: TRBV29-1; d_call: -; j_call: TRBJ2-3; clone_size: -; cdr3_nt: TGCAGCGTTGAAAAGACACTCGGAATGAATACGCAGTATTTT; cdr3_aa: CSVEKTLGMNTQYF
v_call: TRBV2; d_call: -; j_call: TRBJ1-5; clone_size: -; cdr3_nt: TGTGCCAGCAGTGATCAGGGTTATCAGCCCCAGCATTTT; cdr3_aa: CASSDQGYQPQHF
v_call: TRBV10-3; d_call: -; j_call: TRBJ2-3; clone_size: -; cdr3_nt: TGTGCCATCAGTGACGCGACAGGCCCCACAGATACGCAGTATTTT; cdr3_aa: CAISDATGPTDTQYF
v_call: TRBV7-9; d_call: TRBD2; j_call: TRBJ2-1; clone_size: -; cdr3_nt: TGTGCCAGCAGCAACCTAGCGGGAGGCTCCAATGAGCAGTTCTTC; cdr3_aa: CASSNLAGGSNEQFF
v_call: TRBV18; d_call: TRBD1; j_call: TRBJ1-1; clone_size: -; cdr3_nt: TGTGCCAGCTCATCATCAGGGGGCATCACTGAAGCTTTCTTT; cdr3_aa: CASSSSGGITEAFF
v_call: TRBV27; d_call: -; j_call: TRBJ2-5; clone_size: -; cdr3_nt: TGTGCCAGCAGTTTTACACTCCAAGAGACCCAGTACTTC; cdr3_aa: CASSFTLQETQYF
v_call: TRBV6-1; d_call: TRBD1; j_call: TRBJ1-5; clone_size: -; cdr3_nt: TGTGCCAGCAGTGAAAGGGGGCTGAGCAATCAGCCCCAGCATTTT; cdr3_aa: CASSERGLSNQPQHF
v_call: TRBV2; d_call: TRBD1; j_call: TRBJ1-1; clone_size: few; cdr3_nt: TGTGCCAGCAGAGTACGGGACAGGAACACTGAAGCTTTCTTT; cdr3_aa: CASRVRDRNTEAFF
v_call: TRBV6-6; d_call: TRBD2; j_call: TRBJ2-5; clone_size: -; cdr3_nt: TGTGCCAGCAGTTACGGTGGGAGGGCCAGAGAGACCCAGTACTTC; cdr3_aa: CASSYGGRARETQYF
v_call: TRBV28; d_call: -; j_call: TRBJ2-2; clone_size: -; cdr3_nt: TGTGCCAGCAGTTTATGGGCAGGAATGAGCGGGGAGCTGTTTTTT; cdr3_aa: CASSLWAGMSGELFF
v_call: TRBV6-5; d_call: TRBD2; j_call: TRBJ2-7; clone_size: -; cdr3_nt: TGTGCCAGCAGTTACATGAGGATAGCGGGAGGTCTGAAGCAGTACTTC; cdr3_aa: CASSYMRIAGGLKQYF